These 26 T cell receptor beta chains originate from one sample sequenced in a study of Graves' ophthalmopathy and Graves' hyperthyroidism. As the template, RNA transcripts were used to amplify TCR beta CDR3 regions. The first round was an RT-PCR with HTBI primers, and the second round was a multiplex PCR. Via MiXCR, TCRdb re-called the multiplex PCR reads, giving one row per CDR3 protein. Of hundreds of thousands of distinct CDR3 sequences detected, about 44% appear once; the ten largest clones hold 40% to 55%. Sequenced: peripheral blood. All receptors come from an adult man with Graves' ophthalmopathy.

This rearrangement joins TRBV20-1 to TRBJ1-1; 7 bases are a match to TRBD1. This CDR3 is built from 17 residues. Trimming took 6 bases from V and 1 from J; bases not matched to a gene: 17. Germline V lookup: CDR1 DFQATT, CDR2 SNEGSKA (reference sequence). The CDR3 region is CSAPRPSTGLKNTEAFF. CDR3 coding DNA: TGCAGTGCCCCCCGACCCTCGACAGGGTTGAAGAACACTGAAGCTTTCTTT.

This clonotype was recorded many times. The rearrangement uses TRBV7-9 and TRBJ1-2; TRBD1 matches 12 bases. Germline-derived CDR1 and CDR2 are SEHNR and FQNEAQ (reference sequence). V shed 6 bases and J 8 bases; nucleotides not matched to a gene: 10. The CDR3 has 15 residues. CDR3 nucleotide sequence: TGTGCCAGCAGGGGACAGGGGGCTGTTCCTCGGGGCTACACCTTC. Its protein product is CASRGQGAVPRGYTF.

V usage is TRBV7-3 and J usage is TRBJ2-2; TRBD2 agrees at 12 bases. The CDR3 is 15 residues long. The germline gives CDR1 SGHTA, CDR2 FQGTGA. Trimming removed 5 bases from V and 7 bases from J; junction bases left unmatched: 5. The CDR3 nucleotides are TGTGCCAGCAGCCTACGGACTAGCGGGGTCGGGGAGCTGTTTTTT. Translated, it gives CASSLRTSGVGELFF.

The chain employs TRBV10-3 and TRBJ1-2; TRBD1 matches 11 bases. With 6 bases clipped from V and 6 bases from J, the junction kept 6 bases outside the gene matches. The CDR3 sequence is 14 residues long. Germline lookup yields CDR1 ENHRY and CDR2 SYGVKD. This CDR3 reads CAIRGDRGKNGYTF. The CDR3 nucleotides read TGTGCCATCAGGGGGGACAGGGGGAAGAATGGCTACACCTTC.

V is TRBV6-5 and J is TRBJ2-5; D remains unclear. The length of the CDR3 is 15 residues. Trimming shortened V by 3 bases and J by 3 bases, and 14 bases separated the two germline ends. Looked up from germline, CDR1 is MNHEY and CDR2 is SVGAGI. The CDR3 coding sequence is TGTGCCAGCAGTTATCCTGAACGAACCGAAGAGACCCAGTACTTC. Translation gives CASSYPERTEETQYF.

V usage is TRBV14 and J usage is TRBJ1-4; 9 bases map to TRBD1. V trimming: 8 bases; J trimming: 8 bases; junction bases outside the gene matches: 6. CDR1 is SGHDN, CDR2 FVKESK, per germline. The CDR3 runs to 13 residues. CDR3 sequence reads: CASGDRGREKLFF. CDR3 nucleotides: TGTGCCAGCGGAGACAGGGGGAGGGAAAAACTGTTTTTT.

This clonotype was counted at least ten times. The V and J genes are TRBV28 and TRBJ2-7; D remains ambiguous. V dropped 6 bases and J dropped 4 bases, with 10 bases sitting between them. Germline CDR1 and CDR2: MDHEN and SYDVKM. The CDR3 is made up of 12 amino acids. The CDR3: CASRTTRYEQYF. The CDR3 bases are TGTGCCAGCAGGACGACAAGATACGAGCAGTACTTC.

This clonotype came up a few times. CDR3 sequence: CASTQVGGTGNEKLFF. CDR3 DNA: TGTGCCAGCACCCAAGTGGGTGGGACAGGAAATGAAAAACTGTTTTTT. The V and J genes are TRBV12-3 or TRBV12-4 and TRBJ1-4; TRBD1 aligns across 8 bases. Losses at the gene ends were 7 bases for V and 5 bases for J; bases not matched to a gene: 12. CDR3 length: 16 amino acids.

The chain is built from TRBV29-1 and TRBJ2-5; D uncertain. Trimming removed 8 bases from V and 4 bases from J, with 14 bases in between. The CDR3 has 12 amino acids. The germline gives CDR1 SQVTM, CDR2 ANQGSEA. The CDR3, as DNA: TGCAGCTTAGTTGGGCCGGGAGAGACCCAGTACTTC. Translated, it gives CSLVGPGETQYF.

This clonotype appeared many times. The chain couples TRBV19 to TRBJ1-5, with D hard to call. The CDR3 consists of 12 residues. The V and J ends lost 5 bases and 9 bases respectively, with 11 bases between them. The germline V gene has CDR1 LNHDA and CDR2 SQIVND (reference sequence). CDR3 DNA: TGTGCCAGTAGTGCAACCCGGGGGCCCCAGCATTTT. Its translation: CASSATRGPQHF.

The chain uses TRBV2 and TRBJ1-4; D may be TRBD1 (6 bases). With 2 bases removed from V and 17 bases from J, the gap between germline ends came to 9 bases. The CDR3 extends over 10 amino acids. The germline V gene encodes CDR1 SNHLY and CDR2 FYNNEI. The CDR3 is CASSEQGNFF. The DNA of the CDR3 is TGTGCCAGCAGTGAACAGGGGAACTTTTTT. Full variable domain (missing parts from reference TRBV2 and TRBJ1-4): EPEVTQTPSHQVTQMGQEVILRCVPISNHLYFYWYRQILGQKVEFLVSFYNNEISEKSEIFDDQFSVERPDGSNFTLKIRSTKLEDSAMYFCASSEQGNFFGSGTQLSVL.

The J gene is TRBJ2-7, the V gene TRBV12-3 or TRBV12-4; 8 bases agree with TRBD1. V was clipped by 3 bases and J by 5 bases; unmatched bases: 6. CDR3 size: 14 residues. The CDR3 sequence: CASSFSSGGDEQYF. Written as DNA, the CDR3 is TGTGCCAGCAGTTTTAGTTCAGGGGGCGACGAGCAGTACTTC.

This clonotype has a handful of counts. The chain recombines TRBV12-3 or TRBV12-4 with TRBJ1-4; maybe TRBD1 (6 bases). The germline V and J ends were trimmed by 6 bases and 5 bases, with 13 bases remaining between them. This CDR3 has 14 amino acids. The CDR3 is CASRPGHGNEKLFF. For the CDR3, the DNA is TGTGCCAGCAGACCGGGACACGGAAATGAAAAACTGTTTTTT.

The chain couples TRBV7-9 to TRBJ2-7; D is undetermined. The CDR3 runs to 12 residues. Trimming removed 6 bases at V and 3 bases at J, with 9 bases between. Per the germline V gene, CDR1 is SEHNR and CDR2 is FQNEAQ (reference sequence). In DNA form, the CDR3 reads TGTGCCAGCAGTCAAAAGGACTACGAGCAGTACTTC. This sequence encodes CASSQKDYEQYF.

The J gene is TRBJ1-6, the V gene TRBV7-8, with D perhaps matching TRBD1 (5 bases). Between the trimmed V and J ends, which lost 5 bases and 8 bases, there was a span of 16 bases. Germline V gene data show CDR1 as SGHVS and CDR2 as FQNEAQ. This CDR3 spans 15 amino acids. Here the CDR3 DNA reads TGTGCCAGCAGCCTCATGACGGCGGGGGATTCACCCCTCCACTTT. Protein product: CASSLMTAGDSPLHF. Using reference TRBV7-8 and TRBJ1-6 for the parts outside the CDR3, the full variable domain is GAGVSQSPRYKVAKRGQDVALRCDPISGHVSLFWYQQALGQGPEFLTYFQNEAQLDKSGLPSDRFFAERPEGSVSTLKIQRTQQEDSAVYLCASSLMTAGDSPLHFGNGTRLTVT.

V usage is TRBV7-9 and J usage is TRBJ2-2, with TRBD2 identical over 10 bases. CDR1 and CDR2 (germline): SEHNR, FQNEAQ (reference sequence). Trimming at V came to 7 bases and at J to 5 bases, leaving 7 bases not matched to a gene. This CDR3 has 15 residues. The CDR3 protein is CASKSSGSGTGELFF. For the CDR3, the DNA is TGTGCCAGCAAGTCTAGCGGGAGTGGGACCGGGGAGCTGTTTTTT.

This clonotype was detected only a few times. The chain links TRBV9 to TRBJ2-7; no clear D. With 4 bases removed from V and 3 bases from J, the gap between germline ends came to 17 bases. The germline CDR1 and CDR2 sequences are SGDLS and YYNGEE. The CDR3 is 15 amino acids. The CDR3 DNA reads TGTGCCAGCAGCCAAGACGTCTCCAGAATCTACGAGCAGTACTTC. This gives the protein CASSQDVSRIYEQYF.

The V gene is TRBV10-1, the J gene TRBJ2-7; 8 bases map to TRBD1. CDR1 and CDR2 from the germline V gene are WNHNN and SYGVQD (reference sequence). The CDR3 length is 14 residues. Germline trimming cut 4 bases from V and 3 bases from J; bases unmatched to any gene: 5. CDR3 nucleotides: TGCGCCAGCAGTGCCGGACAGGGACGCTACGAGCAGTACTTC. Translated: CASSAGQGRYEQYF.

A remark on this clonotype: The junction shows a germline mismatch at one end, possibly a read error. In DNA form, the CDR3 reads TGTGCCAGCAGTGAAGCCCCCATCGGCGGGGGGGCGCGGGAGGCCCAGTACTTC. Protein: CASSEAPIGGGAREAQYF. The genes are TRBV10-3 and TRBJ2-5, with 9 positions matching TRBD2. Per germline, CDR1 ENHRY and CDR2 SYGVKD. The CDR3 length is 18 residues.

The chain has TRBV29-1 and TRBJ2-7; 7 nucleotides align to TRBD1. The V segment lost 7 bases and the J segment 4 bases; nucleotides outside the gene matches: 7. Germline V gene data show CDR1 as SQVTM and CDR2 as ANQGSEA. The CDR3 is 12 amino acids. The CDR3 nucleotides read TGCAGCGGACGGACAGGAGCTTACGAGCAGTACTTC. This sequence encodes CSGRTGAYEQYF.

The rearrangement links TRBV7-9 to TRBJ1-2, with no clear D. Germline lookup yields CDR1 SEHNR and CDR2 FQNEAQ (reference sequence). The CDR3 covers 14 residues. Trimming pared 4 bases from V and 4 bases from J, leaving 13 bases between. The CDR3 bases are TGTGCCAGCAGCTCAACACCCAGGATCTATGGCTACACCTTC. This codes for CASSSTPRIYGYTF.

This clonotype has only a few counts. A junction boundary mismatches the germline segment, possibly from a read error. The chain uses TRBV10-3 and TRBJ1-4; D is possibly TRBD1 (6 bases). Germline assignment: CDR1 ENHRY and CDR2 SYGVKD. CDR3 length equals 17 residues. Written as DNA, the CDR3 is TGTGTCATCAGTGAGCGCCGTGGGGCAGGGGAGAGTGAAAAACTGTTTTTT. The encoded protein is CVISERRGAGESEKLFF.

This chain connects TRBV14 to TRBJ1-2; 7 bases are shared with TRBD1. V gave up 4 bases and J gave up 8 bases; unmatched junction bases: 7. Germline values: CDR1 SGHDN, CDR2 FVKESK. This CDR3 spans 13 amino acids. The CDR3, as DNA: TGTGCCAGCAGCCGCCAGGGGGTTTGGGGCTACACCTTC. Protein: CASSRQGVWGYTF.

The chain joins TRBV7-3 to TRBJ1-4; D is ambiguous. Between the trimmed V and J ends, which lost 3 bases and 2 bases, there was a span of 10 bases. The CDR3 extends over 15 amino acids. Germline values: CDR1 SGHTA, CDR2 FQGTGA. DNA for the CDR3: TGTGCCAGCAGCTTTCGGGGTGGGACTAATGAAAAACTGTTTTTT. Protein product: CASSFRGGTNEKLFF.

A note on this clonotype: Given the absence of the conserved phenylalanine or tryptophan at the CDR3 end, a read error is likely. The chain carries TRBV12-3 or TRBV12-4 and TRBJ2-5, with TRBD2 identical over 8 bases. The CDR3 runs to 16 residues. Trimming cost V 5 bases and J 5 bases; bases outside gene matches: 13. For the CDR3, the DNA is TGTGCCAGCAGTCCCCCTGGACTAGCTGGGACGGAGACCCAGTACGTC. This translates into CASSPPGLAGTETQYV.

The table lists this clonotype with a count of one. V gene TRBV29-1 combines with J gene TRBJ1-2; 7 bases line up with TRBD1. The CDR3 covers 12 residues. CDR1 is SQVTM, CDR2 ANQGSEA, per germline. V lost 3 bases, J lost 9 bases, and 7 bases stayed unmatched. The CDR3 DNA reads TGCAGCGTTGATTATCCGACAGGGAGCTACACCTTC. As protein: CSVDYPTGSYTF.